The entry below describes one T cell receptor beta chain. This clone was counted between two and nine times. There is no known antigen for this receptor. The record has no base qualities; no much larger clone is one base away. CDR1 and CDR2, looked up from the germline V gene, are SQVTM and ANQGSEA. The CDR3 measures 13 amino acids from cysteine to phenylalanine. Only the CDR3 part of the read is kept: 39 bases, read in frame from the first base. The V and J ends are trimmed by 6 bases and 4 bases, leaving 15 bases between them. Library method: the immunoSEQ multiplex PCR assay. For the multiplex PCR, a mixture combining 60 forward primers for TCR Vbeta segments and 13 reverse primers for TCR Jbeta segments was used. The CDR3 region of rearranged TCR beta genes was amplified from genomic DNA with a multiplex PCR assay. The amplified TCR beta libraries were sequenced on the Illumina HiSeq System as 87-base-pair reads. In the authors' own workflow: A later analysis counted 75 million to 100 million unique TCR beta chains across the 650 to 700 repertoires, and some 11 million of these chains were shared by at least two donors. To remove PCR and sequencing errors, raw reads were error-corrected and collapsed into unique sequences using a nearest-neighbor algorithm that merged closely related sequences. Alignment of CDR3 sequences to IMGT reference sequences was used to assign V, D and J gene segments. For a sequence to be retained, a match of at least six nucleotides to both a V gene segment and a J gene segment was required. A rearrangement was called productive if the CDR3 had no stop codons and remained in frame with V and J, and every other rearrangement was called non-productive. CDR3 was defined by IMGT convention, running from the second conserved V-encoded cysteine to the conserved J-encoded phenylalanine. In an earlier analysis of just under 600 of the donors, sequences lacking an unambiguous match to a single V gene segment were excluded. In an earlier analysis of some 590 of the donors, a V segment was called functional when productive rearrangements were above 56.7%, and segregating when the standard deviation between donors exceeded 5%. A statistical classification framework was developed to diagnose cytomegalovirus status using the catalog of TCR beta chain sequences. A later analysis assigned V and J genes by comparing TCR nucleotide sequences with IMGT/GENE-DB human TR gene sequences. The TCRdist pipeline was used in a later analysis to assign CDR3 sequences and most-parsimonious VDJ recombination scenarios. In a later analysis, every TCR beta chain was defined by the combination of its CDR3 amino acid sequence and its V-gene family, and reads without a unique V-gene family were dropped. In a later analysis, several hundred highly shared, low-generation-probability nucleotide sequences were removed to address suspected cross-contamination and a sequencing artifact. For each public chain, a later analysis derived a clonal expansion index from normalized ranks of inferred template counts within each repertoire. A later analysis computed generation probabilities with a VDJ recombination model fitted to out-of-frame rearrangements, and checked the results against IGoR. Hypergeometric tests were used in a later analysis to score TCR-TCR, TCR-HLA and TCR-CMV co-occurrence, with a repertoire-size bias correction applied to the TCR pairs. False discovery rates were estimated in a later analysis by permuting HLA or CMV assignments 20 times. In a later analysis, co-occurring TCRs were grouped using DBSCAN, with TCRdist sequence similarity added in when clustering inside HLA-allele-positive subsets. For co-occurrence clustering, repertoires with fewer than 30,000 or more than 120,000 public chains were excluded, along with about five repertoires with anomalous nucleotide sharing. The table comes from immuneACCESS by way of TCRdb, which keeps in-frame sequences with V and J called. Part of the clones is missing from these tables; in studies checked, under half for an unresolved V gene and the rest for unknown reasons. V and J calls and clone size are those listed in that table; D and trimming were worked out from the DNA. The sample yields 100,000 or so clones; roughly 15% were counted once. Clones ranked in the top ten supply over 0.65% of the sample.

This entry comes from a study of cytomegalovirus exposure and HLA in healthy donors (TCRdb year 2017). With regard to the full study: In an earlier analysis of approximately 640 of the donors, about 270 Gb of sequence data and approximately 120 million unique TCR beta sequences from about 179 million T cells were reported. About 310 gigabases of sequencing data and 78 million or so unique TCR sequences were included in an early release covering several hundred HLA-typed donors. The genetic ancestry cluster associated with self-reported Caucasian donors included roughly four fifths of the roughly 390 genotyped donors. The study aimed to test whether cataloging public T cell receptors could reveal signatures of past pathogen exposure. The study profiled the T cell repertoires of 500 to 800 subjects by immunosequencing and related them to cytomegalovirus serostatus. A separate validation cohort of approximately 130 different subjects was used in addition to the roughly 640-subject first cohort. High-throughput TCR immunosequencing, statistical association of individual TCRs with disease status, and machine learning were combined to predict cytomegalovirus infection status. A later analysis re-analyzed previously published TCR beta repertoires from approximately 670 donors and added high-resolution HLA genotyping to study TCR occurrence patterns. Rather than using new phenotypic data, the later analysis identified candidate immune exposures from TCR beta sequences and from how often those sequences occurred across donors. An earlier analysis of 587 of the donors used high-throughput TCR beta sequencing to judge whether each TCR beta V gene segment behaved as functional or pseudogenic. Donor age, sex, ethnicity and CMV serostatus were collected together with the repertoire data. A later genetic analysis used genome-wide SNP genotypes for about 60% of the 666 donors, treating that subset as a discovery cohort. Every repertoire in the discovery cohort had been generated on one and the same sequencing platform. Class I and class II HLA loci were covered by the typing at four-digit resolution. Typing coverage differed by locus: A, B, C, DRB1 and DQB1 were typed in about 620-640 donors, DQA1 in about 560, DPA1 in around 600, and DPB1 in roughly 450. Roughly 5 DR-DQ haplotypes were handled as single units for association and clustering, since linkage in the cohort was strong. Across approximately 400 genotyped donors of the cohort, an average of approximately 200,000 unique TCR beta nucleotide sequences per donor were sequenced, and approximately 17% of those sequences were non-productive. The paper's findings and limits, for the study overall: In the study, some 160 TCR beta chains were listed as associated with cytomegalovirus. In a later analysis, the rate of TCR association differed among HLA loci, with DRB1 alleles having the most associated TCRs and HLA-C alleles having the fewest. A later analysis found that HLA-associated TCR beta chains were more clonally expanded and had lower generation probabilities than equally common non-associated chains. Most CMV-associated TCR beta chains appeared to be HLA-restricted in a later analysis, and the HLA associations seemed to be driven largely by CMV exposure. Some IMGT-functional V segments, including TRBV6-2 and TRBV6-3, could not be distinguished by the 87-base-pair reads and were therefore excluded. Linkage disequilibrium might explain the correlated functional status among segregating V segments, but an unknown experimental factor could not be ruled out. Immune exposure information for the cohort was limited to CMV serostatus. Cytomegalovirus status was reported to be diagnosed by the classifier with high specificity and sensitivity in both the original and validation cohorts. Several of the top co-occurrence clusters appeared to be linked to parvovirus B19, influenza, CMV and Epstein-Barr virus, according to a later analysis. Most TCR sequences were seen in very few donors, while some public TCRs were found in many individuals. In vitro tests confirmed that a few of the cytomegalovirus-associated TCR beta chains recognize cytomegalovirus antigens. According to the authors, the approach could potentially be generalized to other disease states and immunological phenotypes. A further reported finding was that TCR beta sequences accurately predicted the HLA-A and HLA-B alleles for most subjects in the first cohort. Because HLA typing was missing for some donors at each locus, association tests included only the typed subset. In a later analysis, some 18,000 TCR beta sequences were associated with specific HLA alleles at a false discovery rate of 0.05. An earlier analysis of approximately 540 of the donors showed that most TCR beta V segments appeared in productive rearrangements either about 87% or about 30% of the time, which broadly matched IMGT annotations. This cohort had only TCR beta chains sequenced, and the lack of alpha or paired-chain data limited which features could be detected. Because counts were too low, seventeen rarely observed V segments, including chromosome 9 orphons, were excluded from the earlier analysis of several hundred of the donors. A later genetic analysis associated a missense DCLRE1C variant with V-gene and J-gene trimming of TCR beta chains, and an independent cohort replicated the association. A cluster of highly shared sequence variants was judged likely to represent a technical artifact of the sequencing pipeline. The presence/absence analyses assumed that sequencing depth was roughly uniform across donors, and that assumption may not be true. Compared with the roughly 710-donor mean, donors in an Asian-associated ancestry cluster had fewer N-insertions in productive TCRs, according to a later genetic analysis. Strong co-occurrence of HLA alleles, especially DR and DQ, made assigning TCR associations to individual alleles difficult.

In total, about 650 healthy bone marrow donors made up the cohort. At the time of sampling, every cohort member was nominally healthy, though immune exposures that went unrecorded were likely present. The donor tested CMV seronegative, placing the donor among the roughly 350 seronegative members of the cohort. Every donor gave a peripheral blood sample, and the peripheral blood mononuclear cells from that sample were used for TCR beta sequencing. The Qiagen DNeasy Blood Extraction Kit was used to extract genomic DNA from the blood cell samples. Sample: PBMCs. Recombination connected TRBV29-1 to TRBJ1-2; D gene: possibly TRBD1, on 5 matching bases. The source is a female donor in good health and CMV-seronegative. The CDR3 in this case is CSVSKRGLYGYTF. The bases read TGCAGCGTCTCAAAAAGGGGTCTCTATGGCTACACCTTC.